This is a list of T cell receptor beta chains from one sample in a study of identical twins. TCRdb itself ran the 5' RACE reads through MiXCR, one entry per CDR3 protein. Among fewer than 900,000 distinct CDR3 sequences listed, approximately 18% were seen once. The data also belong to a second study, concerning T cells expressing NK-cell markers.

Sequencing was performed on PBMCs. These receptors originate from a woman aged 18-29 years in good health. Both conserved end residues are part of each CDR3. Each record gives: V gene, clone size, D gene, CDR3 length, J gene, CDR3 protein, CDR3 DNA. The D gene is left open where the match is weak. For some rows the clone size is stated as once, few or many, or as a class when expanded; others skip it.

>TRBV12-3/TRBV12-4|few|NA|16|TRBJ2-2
CASNLYREGGTGELFF
TGTGCCAGCAACCTATACAGGGAAGGCGGCACCGGGGAGCTGTTTTTT
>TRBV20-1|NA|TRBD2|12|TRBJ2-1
CSARSPGTTQFF
TGCAGTGCTAGGAGTCCCGGGACTACTCAGTTCTTC
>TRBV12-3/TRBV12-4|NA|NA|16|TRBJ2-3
CASSLLGTPSTDTQYF
TGTGCCAGCAGTTTACTCGGGACCCCTAGCACAGATACGCAGTATTTT
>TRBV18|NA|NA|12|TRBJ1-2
CASSPLRGGYTF
TGTGCCAGCTCACCCCTGAGGGGGGGCTACACCTTC
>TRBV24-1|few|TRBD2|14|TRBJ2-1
CATSVAGGKDEQFF
TGTGCCACCAGTGTAGCGGGGGGTAAGGATGAGCAGTTCTTC
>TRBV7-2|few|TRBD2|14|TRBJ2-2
CASSKGTSVVELFF
TGTGCCAGCAGCAAAGGGACTAGTGTCGTGGAGCTGTTTTTT
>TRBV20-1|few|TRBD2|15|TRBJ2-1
CSARELAGGLDEQFF
TGCAGTGCTAGAGAACTAGCGGGAGGGCTCGATGAGCAGTTCTTC
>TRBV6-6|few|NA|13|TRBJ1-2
CASSWDLNYGYTF
TGTGCCAGCAGCTGGGACCTCAACTATGGCTACACCTTC
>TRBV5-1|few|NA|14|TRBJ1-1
CASSPPPEYTEAFF
TGCGCCAGCAGCCCACCCCCCGAGTACACTGAAGCTTTCTTT
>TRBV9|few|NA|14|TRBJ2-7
CASSPWTDPYEQYF
TGTGCCAGCAGCCCCTGGACGGATCCCTACGAGCAGTACTTC
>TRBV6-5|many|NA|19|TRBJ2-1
CASSYSMGEHGPPYNEQFF
TGTGCCAGCAGTTACTCGATGGGGGAGCACGGGCCACCCTACAATGAGCAGTTCTTC
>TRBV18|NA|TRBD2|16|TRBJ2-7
CASSPGLAGNSYEQYF
TGTGCCAGCTCACCGGGACTAGCGGGTAACTCCTACGAGCAGTACTTC
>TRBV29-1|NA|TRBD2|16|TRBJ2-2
CSVESSSGSLAGELFF
TGCAGCGTTGAAAGCTCTAGCGGGAGTTTGGCCGGGGAGCTGTTTTTT
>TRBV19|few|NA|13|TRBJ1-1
CASGFGKGTEAFF
TGTGCCAGTGGGTTCGGAAAGGGCACTGAAGCTTTCTTT
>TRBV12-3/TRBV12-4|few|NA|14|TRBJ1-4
CASRRRAASEKLFF
TGTGCCAGCAGAAGGAGGGCGGCTAGTGAAAAACTGTTTTTT
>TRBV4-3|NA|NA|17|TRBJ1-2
CASSQDLQVAANYGYTF
TGCGCCAGCAGCCAAGATTTGCAGGTTGCAGCTAACTATGGCTACACCTTC
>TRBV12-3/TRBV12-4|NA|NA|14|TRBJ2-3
CASSFPFERDTQYF
TGTGCCAGCAGTTTTCCCTTTGAACGAGATACGCAGTATTTT
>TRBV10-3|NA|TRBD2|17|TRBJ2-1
CATAKSSGAKAYNEQFF
TGTGCCACCGCCAAGTCTAGCGGGGCTAAGGCCTACAATGAGCAGTTCTTC